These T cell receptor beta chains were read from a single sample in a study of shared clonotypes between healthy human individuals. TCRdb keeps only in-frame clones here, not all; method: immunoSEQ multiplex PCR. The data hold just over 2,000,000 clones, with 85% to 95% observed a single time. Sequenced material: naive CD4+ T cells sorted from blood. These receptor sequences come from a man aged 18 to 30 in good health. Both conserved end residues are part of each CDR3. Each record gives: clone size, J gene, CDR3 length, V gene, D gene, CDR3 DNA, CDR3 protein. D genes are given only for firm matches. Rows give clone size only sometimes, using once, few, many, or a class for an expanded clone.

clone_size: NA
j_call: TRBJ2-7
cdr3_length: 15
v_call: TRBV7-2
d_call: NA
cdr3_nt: TGTGCCAGCAGCTTAAATTACGGGGGCCCCTACGAGCAGTACTTC
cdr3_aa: CASSLNYGGPYEQYF

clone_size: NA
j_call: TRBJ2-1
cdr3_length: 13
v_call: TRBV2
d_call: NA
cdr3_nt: TGTGCCAGCGGCTCCCTCGGCACCAATGAGCAGTTCTTC
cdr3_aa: CASGSLGTNEQFF

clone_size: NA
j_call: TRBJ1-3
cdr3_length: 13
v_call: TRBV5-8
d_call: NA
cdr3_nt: TGTGCCAGCAGCTTGAACTCTGGAAACACCATATATTTT
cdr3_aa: CASSLNSGNTIYF

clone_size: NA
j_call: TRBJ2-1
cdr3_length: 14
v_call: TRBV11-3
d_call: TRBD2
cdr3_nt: TGTGCCAGCAGTACGGGAGGTTCCTACAATGAGCAGTTCTTC
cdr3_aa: CASSTGGSYNEQFF

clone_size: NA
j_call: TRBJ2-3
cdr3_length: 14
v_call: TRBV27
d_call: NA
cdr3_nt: TGTGCCAGCAGTCCCCGGGAGACCACAGATACGCAGTATTTT
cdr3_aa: CASSPRETTDTQYF

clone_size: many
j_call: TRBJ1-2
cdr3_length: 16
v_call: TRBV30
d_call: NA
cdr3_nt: TGTGCCTGGAGTGTACTTAAAGGGTTCTCGGTCTATGGCTACACCTTC
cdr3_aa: CAWSVLKGFSVYGYTF

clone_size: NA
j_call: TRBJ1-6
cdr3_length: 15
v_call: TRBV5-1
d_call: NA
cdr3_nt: TGCGCCAGCAGCTTGGAGGTCGGGGTTAATTCACCCCTCCACTTT
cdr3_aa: CASSLEVGVNSPLHF

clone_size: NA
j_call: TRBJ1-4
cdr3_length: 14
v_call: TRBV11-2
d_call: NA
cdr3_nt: TGTGCCAGCAAGAGTTTGATCCAGAATGAAAAACTGTTTTTT
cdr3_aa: CASKSLIQNEKLFF

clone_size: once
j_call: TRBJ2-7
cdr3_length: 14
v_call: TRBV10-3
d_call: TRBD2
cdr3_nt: TGTGCCATCAGTGAGTCTAGCGGGAAGAGCGAGCAGTACTTC
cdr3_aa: CAISESSGKSEQYF

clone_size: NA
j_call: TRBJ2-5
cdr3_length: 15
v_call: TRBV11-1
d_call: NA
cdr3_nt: TGTGCCAGCAGCTTATACCCCGGACAGCAAGAGACCCAGTACTTC
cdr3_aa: CASSLYPGQQETQYF

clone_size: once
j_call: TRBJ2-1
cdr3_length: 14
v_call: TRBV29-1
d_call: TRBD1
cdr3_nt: TGCAGCGTTGGGGGGACAGGCAAAAGGAATGAGCAGTTCTTC
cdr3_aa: CSVGGTGKRNEQFF

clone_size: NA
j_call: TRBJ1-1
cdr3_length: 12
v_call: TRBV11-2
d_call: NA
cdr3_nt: TGTGCCAGCACACTACCTAGGAGCCGGGCTTTCTTT
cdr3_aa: CASTLPRSRAFF

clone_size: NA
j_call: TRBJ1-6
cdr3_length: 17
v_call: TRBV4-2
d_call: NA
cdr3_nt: TGTGCCAGCAGCCAACTGTCGTTTCGGGGGGTTGATTCACCCCTCCACTTT
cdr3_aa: CASSQLSFRGVDSPLHF

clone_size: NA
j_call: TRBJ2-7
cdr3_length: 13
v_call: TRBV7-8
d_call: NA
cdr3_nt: TGTGCCAGCAGCTTATCTAACACAGGAGAGCAGTACTTC
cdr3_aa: CASSLSNTGEQYF

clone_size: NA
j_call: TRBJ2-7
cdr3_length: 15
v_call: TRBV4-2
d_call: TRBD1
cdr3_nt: TGTGCCAGCAGCCAATTTTTAGACAGGGCCTACGAGCAGTACTTC
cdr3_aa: CASSQFLDRAYEQYF

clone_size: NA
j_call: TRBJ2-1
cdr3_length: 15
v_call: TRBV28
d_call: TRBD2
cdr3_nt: TGTGCCACCGTCCCGGGACTAGCGGGTAGTAATGAGCAGTTCTTC
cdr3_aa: CATVPGLAGSNEQFF

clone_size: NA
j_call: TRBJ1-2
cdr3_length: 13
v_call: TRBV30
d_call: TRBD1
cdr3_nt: TGTGCCTACTTATCCGGGACAGAGAATGGCTACACCTTC
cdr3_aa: CAYLSGTENGYTF

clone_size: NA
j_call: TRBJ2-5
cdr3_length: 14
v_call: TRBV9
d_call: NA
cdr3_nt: TGTGCCAGCAGCGTTGAGGCGGTACAAGAGACCCAGTACTTC
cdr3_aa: CASSVEAVQETQYF

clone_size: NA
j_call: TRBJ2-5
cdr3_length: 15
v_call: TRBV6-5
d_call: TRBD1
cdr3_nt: TGTGCCAGCAGTCAGCCGGGACAGGGTCAAGAGACCCAGTACTTC
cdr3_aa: CASSQPGQGQETQYF

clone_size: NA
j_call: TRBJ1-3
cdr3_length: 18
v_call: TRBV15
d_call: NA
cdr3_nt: TGTGCCACCAGCAGAGAACCCCTGGGGCTTTTCGCCGGGAACACCATATATTTT
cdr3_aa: CATSREPLGLFAGNTIYF

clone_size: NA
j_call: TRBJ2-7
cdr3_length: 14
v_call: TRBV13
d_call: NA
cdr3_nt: TGTGCCAGCAGCTTAAAAGGTGGAGGCTACGAGCAGTACTTC
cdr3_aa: CASSLKGGGYEQYF

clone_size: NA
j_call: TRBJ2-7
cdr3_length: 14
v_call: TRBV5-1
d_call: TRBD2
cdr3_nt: TGCGCCAGCAGGGCTAGCGGGGACAGCTACGAGCAGTACTTC
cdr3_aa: CASRASGDSYEQYF

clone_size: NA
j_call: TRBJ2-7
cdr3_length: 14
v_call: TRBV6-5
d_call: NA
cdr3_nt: TGTGCCAGCAGTTACTCGGGCGGTTCCTACGAGCAGTACTTC
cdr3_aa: CASSYSGGSYEQYF

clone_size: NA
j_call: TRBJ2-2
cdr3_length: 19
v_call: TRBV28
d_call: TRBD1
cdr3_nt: TGTGCCAGCTGGTCCCGGTATGGGCCACAGGGGACAAACACCGGGGAGCTGTTTTTT
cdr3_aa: CASWSRYGPQGTNTGELFF

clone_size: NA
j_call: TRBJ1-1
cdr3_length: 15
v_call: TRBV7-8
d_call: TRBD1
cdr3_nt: TGTGCCAGCAGCCCCAGGGGGCACATGAACACTGAAGCTTTCTTT
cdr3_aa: CASSPRGHMNTEAFF

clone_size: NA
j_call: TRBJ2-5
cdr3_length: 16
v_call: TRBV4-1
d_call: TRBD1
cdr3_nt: TGCGCCAGCAGCCGCTCACCGGGACAGGGTTCGGAGACCCAGTACTTC
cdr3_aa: CASSRSPGQGSETQYF

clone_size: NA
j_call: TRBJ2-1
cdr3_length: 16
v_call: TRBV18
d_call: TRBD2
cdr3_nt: TGTGCCAGCTCATCACGGGCCCGGGCGACGGGAGGAGAGCAGTTCTTC
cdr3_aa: CASSSRARATGGEQFF

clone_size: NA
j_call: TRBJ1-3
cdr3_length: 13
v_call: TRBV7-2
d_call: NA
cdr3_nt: TGTGCCAGCAGCCCGAGGGGGGGAGACACCATATATTTT
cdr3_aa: CASSPRGGDTIYF

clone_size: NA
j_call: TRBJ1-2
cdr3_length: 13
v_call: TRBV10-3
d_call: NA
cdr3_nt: TGTGCCATCAGTGACACGGGGGCTGGTGGCTACACCTTC
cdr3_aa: CAISDTGAGGYTF

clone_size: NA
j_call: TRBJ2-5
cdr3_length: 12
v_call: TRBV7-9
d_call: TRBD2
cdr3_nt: TGTGCCAGCAGCTCGGGACTAGTCGCGCTTGACTTC
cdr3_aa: CASSSGLVALDF

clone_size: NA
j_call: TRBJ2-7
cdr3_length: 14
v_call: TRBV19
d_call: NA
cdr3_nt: TGTGCCAGTAGTATCCCCGGCAGATCCTACGAGCAGTACTTC
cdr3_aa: CASSIPGRSYEQYF

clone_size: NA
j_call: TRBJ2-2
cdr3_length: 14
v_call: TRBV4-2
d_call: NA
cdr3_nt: TGTGCCAGCAGCCAAGATCTTCGGACCGGGGAGCTGTTTTTT
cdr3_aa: CASSQDLRTGELFF

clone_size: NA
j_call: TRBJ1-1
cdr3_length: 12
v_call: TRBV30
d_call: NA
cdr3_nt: TGTGCCTGGAGTGAATCTAAGGGCCTAGCTTTCTTT
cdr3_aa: CAWSESKGLAFF

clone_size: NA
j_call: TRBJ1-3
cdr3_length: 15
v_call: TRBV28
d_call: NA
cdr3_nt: TGTGCCAGCAGTCCCGGGGTAAGCTCTGGAAACACCATATATTTT
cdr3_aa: CASSPGVSSGNTIYF

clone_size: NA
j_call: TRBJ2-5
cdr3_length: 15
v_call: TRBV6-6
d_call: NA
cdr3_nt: TGTGCCAGCAGCTCATGGACAGGAGGGGGTGAGAACCAGTACTTC
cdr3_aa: CASSSWTGGGENQYF

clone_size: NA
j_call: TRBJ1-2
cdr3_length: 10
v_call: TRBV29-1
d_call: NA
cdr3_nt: TGCAGCGTTGAGGCCTACCCCTACACCTTC
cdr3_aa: CSVEAYPYTF

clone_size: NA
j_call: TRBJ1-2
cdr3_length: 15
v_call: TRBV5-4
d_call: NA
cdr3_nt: TGTGCCAGCAGCTTTTTTAACCGACCAAACTATGGCTACACCTTC
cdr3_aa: CASSFFNRPNYGYTF

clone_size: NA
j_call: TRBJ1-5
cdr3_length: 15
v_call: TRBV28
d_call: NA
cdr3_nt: TGTGCCAGCAGGCAGACAGGCCGGGGCAATCAGCCCCAGCATTTT
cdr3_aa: CASRQTGRGNQPQHF

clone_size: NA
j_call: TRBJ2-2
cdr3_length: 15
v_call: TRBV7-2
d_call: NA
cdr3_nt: TGTGCCAGCAGCTTCGGAACTCTGGGCACCGGGGAGCTGTTTTTT
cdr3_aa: CASSFGTLGTGELFF

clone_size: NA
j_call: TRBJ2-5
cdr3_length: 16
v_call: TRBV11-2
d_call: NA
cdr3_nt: TGTGCCAGCAGCTCCCGCTCCAAGGTTGGCAAAGAGACCCAGTACTTC
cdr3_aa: CASSSRSKVGKETQYF

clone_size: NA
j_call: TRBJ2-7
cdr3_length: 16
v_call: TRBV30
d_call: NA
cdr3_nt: TGTGCCTGGAGTCGCCCGCCAGATACAGGGAAGTACGAGCAGTACTTC
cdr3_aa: CAWSRPPDTGKYEQYF

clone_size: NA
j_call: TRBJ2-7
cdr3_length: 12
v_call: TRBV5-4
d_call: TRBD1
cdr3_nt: TGTGCCAGCTCCGGGACAGCCTACGAGCAGTACTTC
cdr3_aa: CASSGTAYEQYF

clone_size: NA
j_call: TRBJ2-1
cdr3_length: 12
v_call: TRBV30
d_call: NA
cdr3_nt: TGTGCCTGGAATGCTGGGATCAATGAGCAGTTCTTC
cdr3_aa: CAWNAGINEQFF

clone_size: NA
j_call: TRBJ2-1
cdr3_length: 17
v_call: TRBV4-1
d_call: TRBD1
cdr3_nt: TGCGCCAGCAGCCAAACCGGGACAGGGGGCATCTACAATGAGCAGTTCTTC
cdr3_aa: CASSQTGTGGIYNEQFF

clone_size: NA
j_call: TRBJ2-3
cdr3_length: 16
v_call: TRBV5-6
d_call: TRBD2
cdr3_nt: TGTGCCAGCAGCTGGGGACTAGCGGGCCCCAGGGATACGCAGTATTTT
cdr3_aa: CASSWGLAGPRDTQYF

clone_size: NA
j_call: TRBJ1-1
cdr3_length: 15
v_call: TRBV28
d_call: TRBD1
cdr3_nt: TGTGCCAGCAGTTTGACCCGACAGGGGATCACTGAAGCTTTCTTT
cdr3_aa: CASSLTRQGITEAFF

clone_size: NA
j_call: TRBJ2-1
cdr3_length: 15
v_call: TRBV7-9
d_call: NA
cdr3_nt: TGTGCCAGCAGCCGCAGCGGGCCCTCCTACAATGAGCAGTTCTTC
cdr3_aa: CASSRSGPSYNEQFF

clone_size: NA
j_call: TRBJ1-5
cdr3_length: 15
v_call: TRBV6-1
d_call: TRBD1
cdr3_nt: TGTGCCAGCAGTGAAGGGACAGGGCGGTATCAGCCCCAGCATTTT
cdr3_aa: CASSEGTGRYQPQHF